One sample yielded the 6 T cell receptor beta chains listed below, sequenced in a study of blood T cell repertoires in COVID-19. Sequenced by immunoSEQ multiplex PCR; TCRdb stores in-frame clones only, minus some. This table has about 120,000 clones, 82% appearing once. The specimen sequenced was peripheral blood. These receptors were taken from a human donor in a cohort sampled during active COVID-19.

This chain links TRBV18 with TRBJ2-6; possibly TRBD1 for D (6 bases). Germline lookup yields CDR1 KGHSH and CDR2 LQKENI. The CDR3 contains 15 residues. Trimming removed 3 bases at V and 3 bases at J, with 9 bases between. In DNA form, the CDR3 reads TGTGCCAGCTCACCGGACAGCCTTGGGGCCAACGTCCTGACTTTC. Translated, it gives CASSPDSLGANVLTF.

The V and J genes are TRBV28 and TRBJ2-6; 7 bases fit TRBD2. This CDR3 spans 15 amino acids. The V segment lost 7 bases and the J segment 0 bases; nucleotides outside the gene matches: 3. The germline V gene has CDR1 MDHEN and CDR2 SYDVKM. The CDR3 DNA reads TGTGCCAGCAAAGGCGGGAGCTCTGGGGCCAACGTCCTGACTTTC. Translating gives CASKGGSSGANVLTF.

The V call is TRBV5-1, the J call TRBJ1-6, with 10 bases that match TRBD1. Per the germline V gene, CDR1 is SGHRS and CDR2 is YFSETQ. The CDR3 is made up of 14 amino acids. Losses at the gene ends were 4 bases for V and 6 bases for J; bases not matched to a gene: 1. For the CDR3, the DNA is TGCGCCAGCAGCCGGACAGGGGGTAATTCACCCCTCCACTTT. Translating gives CASSRTGGNSPLHF. The full variable domain, rest sourced from reference TRBV5-1 and TRBJ1-6, is KAGVTQTPRYLIKTRGQQVTLSCSPISGHRSVSWYQQTPGQGLQFLFEYFSETQRNKGNFPGRFSGRQFSNSRSEMNVSTLELGDSALYLCASSRTGGNSPLHFGNGTRLTVT.

J is TRBJ1-1 and V is TRBV6-2 or TRBV6-3; D perhaps matches TRBD1 (6 bases). CDR1 is MNHEY, CDR2 SVGEGT, per germline. The CDR3 spans 12 residues. V was trimmed by 5 bases and J by 5 bases, leaving 9 bases between them. CDR3 residues: CASSRGQTEAFF. The CDR3 DNA is TGTGCCAGCAGTCGAGGACAGACTGAAGCTTTCTTT.

Remarks on this clone: Additional DNA sequences in this sample encode the identical CDR3. The chain carries TRBV29-1 and TRBJ2-2; TRBD2 agrees at 13 bases. Germline CDR1 and CDR2: SQVTM and ANQGSEA. This CDR3 has 15 amino acids. The junction had 5 bases not matched to a gene; V was cut back by 7 bases and J by 3 bases. Written as DNA, the CDR3 is TGCAGCGCCCGAGGACTAGCGGGGGACACCGGGGAGCTGTTTTTT. This encodes CSARGLAGDTGELFF.

The CDR3 region is CASSPMGGTNTGELFF. CDR3 sequence (DNA): TGTGCCAGCAGCCCGATGGGGGGGACGAACACCGGGGAGCTGTTTTTT. This rearrangement joins TRBV5-4 to TRBJ2-2; 7 bases are shared with TRBD2. The CDR3 consists of 16 residues. In germline, CDR1 is SGHNT, CDR2 YYREEE (reference sequence). J lost 0 bases, V lost 4 bases, and 6 bases had no gene match.